This TCR beta chain is from a study of cytomegalovirus exposure and HLA in healthy donors. Study-wide points: An observed cluster of highly shared sequence variants was recorded as a likely sequencing artifact. 87-base-pair reads could not separate some V segments, including TRBV6-2 and TRBV6-3. Reports showed the classifier diagnosing cytomegalovirus status with high specificity and sensitivity.

Researchers ran the PCR with 60 Vbeta and 13 Jbeta primers. Assay used: immunoSEQ multiplex PCR; TCRdb lists only in-frame clones, some missing. This table has a few hundred thousand clones, 65% to 85% appearing once. The V segment lost 6 bases and the J segment 3 bases; nucleotides outside the gene matches: 6. The germline V gene has CDR1 MNHEY and CDR2 SMNVEV (reference sequence). The CDR3 contains 15 residues. Of note for this clone: The antigen is undetermined.

This sequence was found in a man aged 25 to 45 in good health and CMV-seronegative. The sample comprised PBMCs. V gene TRBV27 combines with J gene TRBJ1-4; 8 bases are a match to TRBD1. The CDR3, as DNA: TGTGCCAGCAGGACAGGGGTGTCAGCTAATGAAAAACTGTTTTTT. Translated, it gives CASRTGVSANEKLFF.